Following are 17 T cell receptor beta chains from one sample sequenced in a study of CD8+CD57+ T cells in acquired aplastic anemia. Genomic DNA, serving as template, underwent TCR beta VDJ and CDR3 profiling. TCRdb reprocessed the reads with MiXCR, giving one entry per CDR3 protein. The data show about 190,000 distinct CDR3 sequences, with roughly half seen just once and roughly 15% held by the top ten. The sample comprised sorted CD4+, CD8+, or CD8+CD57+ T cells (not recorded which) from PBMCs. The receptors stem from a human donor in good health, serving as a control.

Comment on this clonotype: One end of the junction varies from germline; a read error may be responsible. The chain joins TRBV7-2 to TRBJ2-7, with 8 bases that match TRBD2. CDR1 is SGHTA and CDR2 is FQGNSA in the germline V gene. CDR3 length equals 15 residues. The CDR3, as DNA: TGCGCCAGCAGCCAAGCAGTAGCGGGACCCGACGAGCAGTACTTC. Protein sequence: CASSQAVAGPDEQYF.

The DNA for the CDR3 is TGTGCCAGTGGACACACGGGCTCCTACGAGCAGTACTTC. Amino acid sequence: CASGHTGSYEQYF. The chain links TRBV19 to TRBJ2-7, with D perhaps TRBD1 (5 bases). There are 13 residues in the CDR3. The V gene lost 8 bases and the J gene lost 0 bases, with 11 bases spanning the gap. CDR1 and CDR2 from the germline V gene are LNHDA and SQIVND (reference sequence).

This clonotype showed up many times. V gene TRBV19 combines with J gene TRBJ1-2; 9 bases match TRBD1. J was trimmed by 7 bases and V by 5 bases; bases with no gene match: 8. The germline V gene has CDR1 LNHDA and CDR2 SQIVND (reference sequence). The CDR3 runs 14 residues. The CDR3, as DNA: TGTGCCAGTAGTGGAGGGACAGGGAGAAGTGGCTACACCTTC. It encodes CASSGGTGRSGYTF.

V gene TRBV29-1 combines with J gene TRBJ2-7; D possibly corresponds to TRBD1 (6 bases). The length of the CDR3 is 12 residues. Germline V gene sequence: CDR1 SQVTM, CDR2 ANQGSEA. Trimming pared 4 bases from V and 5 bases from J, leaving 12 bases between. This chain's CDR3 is CSVAGATNEQYF. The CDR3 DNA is TGCAGCGTTGCAGGGGCAACGAACGAGCAGTACTTC.

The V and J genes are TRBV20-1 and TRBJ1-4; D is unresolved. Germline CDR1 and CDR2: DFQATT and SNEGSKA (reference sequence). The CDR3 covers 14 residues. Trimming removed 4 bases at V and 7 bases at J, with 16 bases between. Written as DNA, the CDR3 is TGCAGTGCTAAGGACGGCCTGACTGGTGAAAAACTGTTTTTT. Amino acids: CSAKDGLTGEKLFF.

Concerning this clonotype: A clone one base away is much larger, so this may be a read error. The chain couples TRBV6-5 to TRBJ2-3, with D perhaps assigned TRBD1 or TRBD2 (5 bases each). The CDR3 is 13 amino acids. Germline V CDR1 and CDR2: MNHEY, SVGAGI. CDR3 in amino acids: CTSTGAGTDTQYF. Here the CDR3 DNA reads TGTACCAGCACCGGGGCTGGCACAGATACGCAGTATTTT.

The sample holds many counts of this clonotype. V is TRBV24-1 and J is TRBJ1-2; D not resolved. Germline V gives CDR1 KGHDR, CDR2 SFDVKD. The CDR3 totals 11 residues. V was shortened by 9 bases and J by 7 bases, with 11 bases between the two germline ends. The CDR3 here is CATSSVFGYTF. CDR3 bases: TGTGCCACCTCCTCCGTTTTTGGCTACACCTTC.

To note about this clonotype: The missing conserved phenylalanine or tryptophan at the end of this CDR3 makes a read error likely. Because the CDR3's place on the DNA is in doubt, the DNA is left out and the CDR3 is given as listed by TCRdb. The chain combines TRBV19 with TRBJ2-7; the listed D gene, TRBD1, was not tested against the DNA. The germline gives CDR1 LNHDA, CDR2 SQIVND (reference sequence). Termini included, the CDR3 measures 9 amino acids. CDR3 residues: CASSTPRGT.

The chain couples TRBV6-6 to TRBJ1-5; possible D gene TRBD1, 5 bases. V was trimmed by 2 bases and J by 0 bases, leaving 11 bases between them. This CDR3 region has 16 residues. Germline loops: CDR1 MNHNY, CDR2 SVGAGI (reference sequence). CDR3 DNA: TGTGCCAGCAGTTACCTCCCAGGGTATAGCAATCAGCCCCAGCATTTT. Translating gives CASSYLPGYSNQPQHF.

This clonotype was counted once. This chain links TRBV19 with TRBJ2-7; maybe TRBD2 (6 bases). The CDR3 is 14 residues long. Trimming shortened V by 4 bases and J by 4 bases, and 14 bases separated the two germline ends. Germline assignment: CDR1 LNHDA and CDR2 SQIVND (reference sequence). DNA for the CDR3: TGTGCCAGTAGTACCAAGACGGGACTTTACGAGCAGTACTTC. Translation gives CASSTKTGLYEQYF.

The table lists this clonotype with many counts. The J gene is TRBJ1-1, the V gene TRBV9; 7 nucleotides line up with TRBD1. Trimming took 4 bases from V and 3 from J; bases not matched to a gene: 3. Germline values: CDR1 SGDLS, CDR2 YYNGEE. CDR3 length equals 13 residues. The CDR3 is CASSPDRDTEAFF. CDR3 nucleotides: TGTGCCAGCAGCCCCGACAGGGACACTGAAGCTTTCTTT. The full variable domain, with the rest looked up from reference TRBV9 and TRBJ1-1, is DSGVTQTPKHLITATGQRVTLRCSPRSGDLSVYWYQQSLDQGLQFLIQYYNGEERAKGNILERFSAQQFPDLHSELNLSSLELGDSALYFCASSPDRDTEAFFGQGTRLTVV.

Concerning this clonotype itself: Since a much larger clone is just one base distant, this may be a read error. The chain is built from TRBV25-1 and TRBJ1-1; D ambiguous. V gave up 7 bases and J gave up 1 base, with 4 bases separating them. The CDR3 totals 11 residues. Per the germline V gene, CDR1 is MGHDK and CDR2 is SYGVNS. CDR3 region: CASNRNTEAFF. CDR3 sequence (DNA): TGTGCCAGCAACAGGAACACTGAAGCTTTCTTT.

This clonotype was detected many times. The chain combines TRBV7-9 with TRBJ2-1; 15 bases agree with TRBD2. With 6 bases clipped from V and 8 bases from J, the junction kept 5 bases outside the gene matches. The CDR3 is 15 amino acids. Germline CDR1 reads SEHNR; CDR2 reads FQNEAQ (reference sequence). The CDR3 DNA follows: TGTGCCAGCAGTTGGACTAGCGGGGGGGCCCATGAGCAGTTCTTC. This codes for CASSWTSGGAHEQFF. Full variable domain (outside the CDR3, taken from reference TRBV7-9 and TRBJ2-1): DTGVSQNPRHKITKRGQNVTFRCDPISEHNRLYWYRQTLGQGPEFLTYFQNEAQLEKSRLLSDRFSAERPKGSFSTLEIQRTEQGDSAMYLCASSWTSGGAHEQFFGPGTRLTVL.

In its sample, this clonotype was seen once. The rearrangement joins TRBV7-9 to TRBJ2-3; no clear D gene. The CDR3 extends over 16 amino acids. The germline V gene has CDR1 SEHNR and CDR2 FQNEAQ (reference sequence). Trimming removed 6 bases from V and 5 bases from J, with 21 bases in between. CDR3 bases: TGTGCCAGCAGTCCAAGCGTCGGGCAGGCAGAAGATACGCAGTATTTT. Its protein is CASSPSVGQAEDTQYF.

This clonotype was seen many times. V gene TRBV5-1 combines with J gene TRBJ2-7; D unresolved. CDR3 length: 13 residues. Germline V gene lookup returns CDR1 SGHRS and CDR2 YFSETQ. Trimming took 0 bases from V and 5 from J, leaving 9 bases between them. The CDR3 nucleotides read TGCGCCAGCAGCTTGGAACAAAGGGACGAGCAGTACTTC. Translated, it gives CASSLEQRDEQYF.

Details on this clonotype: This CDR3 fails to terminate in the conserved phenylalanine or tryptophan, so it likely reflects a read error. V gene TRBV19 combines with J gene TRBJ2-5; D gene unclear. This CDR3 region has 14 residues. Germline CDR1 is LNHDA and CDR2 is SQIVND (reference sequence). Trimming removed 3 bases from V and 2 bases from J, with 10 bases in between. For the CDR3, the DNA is TGTGCCAGTAGTATCATGCTCGGGCAAGAGACCCAGTACTCC. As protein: CASSIMLGQETQYS.

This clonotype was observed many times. CDR3 nucleotide sequence: TGTGCCAGCAGTTTTACAGGGACGGCTAACTATGGCTACACCTTC. Protein: CASSFTGTANYGYTF. The V call is TRBV6-2 or TRBV6-3, the J call TRBJ1-2, with a weak D call TRBD1 (6 bases). Germline CDR1 MNHEY, CDR2 SVGEGT. CDR3 length: 15 amino acids. Trimming stripped 4 bases from V and 0 bases from J, with 12 bases between.